This TCR beta chain was captured in a study of HIV-infected patients and healthy controls. This clonotype was picked up many times. Its specificity is unknown. CDR1 and CDR2 from the germline V gene are MNHNY and SVGAGI (reference sequence). The CDR3 loop spans 15 amino acids. Between the trimmed V and J ends, which lost 3 bases and 0 bases, there was a span of 12 bases. The repertoire came from unfractionated whole blood and reflected all unsorted peripheral T cells. Two fifths of the ten uninfected healthy control donors were sampled twice, about 12 weeks apart. General study points: CMV-associated CDR3s mostly grew nonsignificantly during therapy, while HIV-associated CDR3s declined significantly. Healthy controls carried many MAIT alpha-chain CDR3s, while HIV+ repertoires had few.

Around 500 ng RNA was reverse transcribed with alpha and beta constant-region primers. Using multiplexing indices, alpha and beta chain libraries were generated apart by chain-specific third strand synthesis. The library had 12-nucleotide molecular identifiers formed by two random hexamers joined together. TCRdb reanalysed the 5' RACE reads using MiXCR and keeps one entry per CDR3 protein. Counted here are approximately 15,000 distinct CDR3 sequences, approximately 7% occurring once; the ten biggest clones make up 6.5% to 8.5%. The TCR comes from an adult in good health. The sample was blood. J is TRBJ2-7 and V is TRBV6-6, with a tentative D call TRBD2 (5 bases). CDR3 sequence (DNA): TGTGCCAGCAGTTATTCAGGCGGGTCCTCCTACGAGCAGTACTTC. Translating it yields CASSYSGGSSYEQYF.